This passage covers 18 T cell receptor beta chains from one sample sequenced in a study of CD8+CD57+ T cells in acquired aplastic anemia. It was patients with CD8+CD57+ cell expansion by flow cytometry who were chosen for sequencing. Both TCR beta VDJ combination and CDR3 sequence profiling were carried out. Genomic DNA was the template for this profiling. TCRdb re-derived calls from the reads in MiXCR, one entry per CDR3 protein. The table lists around 220,000 distinct CDR3 sequences, approximately 51% of them singletons. The sample was sorted CD4+, CD8+, or CD8+CD57+ T cells (not recorded which) from PBMCs. All receptors come from a human donor with aplastic anemia.

The chain employs TRBV20-1 and TRBJ1-6; 7 positions match TRBD1. The trim removed 7 bases at V and 5 bases at J, leaving 11 bases unmatched. The CDR3 is 15 residues long. Germline assignment: CDR1 DFQATT and CDR2 SNEGSKA (reference sequence). The CDR3: CSVPTGAPDNSPLHF. The DNA for the CDR3 is TGCAGTGTTCCTACAGGGGCTCCAGATAATTCACCCCTCCACTTT.

The CDR3 bases are TGCAGCGTTAGCTCAGCCCAAAACACTGAAGCTTTCTTT. Translated: CSVSSAQNTEAFF. The V gene is TRBV29-1, the J gene TRBJ1-1; D is undetermined. The V end lost 5 bases, the J end lost 2 bases, and 12 bases lay between the germline ends. This CDR3 has 13 amino acids. Germline values: CDR1 SQVTM, CDR2 ANQGSEA.

V usage is TRBV24-1 and J usage is TRBJ2-7; D might be TRBD2 (7 bases). This CDR3 is 12 amino acids long. Germline V gives CDR1 KGHDR, CDR2 SFDVKD. With 7 bases removed from V and 7 bases from J, the gap between germline ends came to 13 bases. In nucleotides, the CDR3 is TGTGCCACCAGCAAGGGGGGGGAAGAGCAGTACTTC. This translates into CATSKGGEEQYF.

Concerning this clonotype itself: At one boundary the junction diverges from the germline segment, which might be a read error. This chain uses TRBV7-7 with TRBJ2-6; D is perhaps TRBD2 (6 bases). The CDR3 totals 12 residues. Per the germline V gene, CDR1 is SSHAT and CDR2 is FNYEAQ (reference sequence). CDR3 sequence reads: CASALGQGTEAF. DNA of the CDR3: TGTGCCAGCGCTCTGGGGCAAGGGACTGAAGCTTTC.

Concerning this clonotype: A clone one base away is much larger, so this may be a read error. The chain links TRBV20-1 to TRBJ2-5, with 10 bases that match TRBD2. Germline assignment: CDR1 DFQATT and CDR2 SNEGSKA (reference sequence). This CDR3 contains 14 residues. In DNA, the CDR3 is TGCAGTGCTGGTAGCGGGGGGCTCCAAGAGACCCTGTACTTC. This gives the protein CSAGSGGLQETLYF.

The V and J genes are TRBV7-8 and TRBJ2-6; 8 bases are shared with TRBD2. The CDR3 length is 15 residues. CDR1 SGHVS and CDR2 FQNEAQ come from the germline V gene. V dropped 3 bases and J dropped 3; count of bases not matched to a gene: 1. The CDR3 sequence is CASSLAGGGANVLTF. The DNA for the CDR3 is TGTGCCAGCAGCTTGGCGGGGGGTGGGGCCAACGTCCTGACTTTC.

The gene calls are TRBV10-3 and TRBJ1-2; 9 nucleotides match TRBD1. Germline loops: CDR1 ENHRY, CDR2 SYGVKD. V was clipped by 8 bases and J by 4 bases; unmatched bases: 11. CDR3 length: 15 amino acids. The CDR3 loop is CAIWHGTGSTYGYTF. DNA for the CDR3: TGTGCCATCTGGCACGGGACAGGGTCTACCTATGGCTACACCTTC.

This chain links TRBV10-2 with TRBJ1-1; no definite D call. Germline-derived CDR1 and CDR2 are WSHSY and SAAADI. With 3 bases removed from V and 1 base from J, the gap between germline ends came to 6 bases. CDR3 length: 13 amino acids. The CDR3 loop is CASSDVANTEAFF. CDR3 nucleotides: TGCGCCAGCAGTGATGTAGCGAACACTGAAGCTTTCTTT.

Concerning this clonotype itself: One junction end does not reproduce the germline sequence, and a read error may be involved. The V gene is TRBV6-6, the J gene TRBJ2-7, with D maybe TRBD1 (7 bases). Germline CDR1 MNHNY, CDR2 SVGAGI (reference sequence). The CDR3 length is 15 residues. The chain's CDR3 is CAISENSPGGYEQYF. The CDR3 coding sequence is TGTGCCATCAGTGAGAATTCGCCAGGGGGGTACGAGCAGTACTTC.

The CDR3 sequence: CSATATEPSGGACEQYF. CDR3 nucleotides: TGCAGTGCGACGGCCACCGAACCCAGCGGGGGGGCCTGCGAGCAGTACTTC. The V call is TRBV20-1, the J call TRBJ2-7; 10 bases are a match to TRBD2. Germline values: CDR1 DFQATT, CDR2 SNEGSKA (reference sequence). The CDR3 has 17 residues. Trimming took 6 bases from V and 6 from J; bases not matched to a gene: 20.

At least ten counts were recorded for this clonotype. This sequence joins TRBV5-1 and TRBJ2-5; D is perhaps TRBD1 (6 bases). Germline CDR1 and CDR2: SGHRS and YFSETQ. The CDR3 is 13 amino acids. The V and J ends lost 7 bases and 0 bases respectively, with 10 bases between them. CDR3 in amino acids: CASFGDNQETQYF. In DNA form, the CDR3 reads TGCGCCAGCTTCGGGGACAACCAAGAGACCCAGTACTTC.

This clonotype was counted many times. The gene calls are TRBV3-1 and TRBJ2-7; 7 positions agree with TRBD1. The germline V gene encodes CDR1 LGHDT and CDR2 YNNKEL (reference sequence). The length of the CDR3 is 15 residues. V lost 1 base to trimming and J lost 3 bases; unmatched junction nucleotides: 6. CDR3 coding DNA: TGTGCCAGCAGCCAAGCTGGACAGGTACGCTACGAGCAGTACTTC. Translated: CASSQAGQVRYEQYF.

This clonotype was recorded only once. The chain recombines TRBV24-1 with TRBJ1-6; the D gene is possibly TRBD1 (5 bases). The CDR3 is made up of 19 amino acids. Germline-derived CDR1 and CDR2 are KGHDR and SFDVKD. The V gene lost 3 bases and the J gene lost 10 bases, with 27 bases spanning the gap. DNA for the CDR3: TGTGCCACCAGTGATGGGAGGGGATTCGGGGCCCCGGCGGGATCACCCCTCCACTTT. Translation gives CATSDGRGFGAPAGSPLHF.

This chain connects TRBV25-1 to TRBJ1-5; D is uncertain. Germline V gene sequence: CDR1 MGHDK, CDR2 SYGVNS. With 5 bases removed from V and 6 bases from J, the gap between germline ends came to 11 bases. CDR3 size: 13 residues. The DNA of the CDR3 is TGTGCCAGCAGTACGGCTTCGGGTCAGCCCCAGCATTTT. The encoded protein is CASSTASGQPQHF.

Concerning this clonotype: No conserved phenylalanine or tryptophan ends this CDR3, so it is likely a read error. The CDR3 reads CASSIAGTNQPQHL. CDR3 DNA sequence: TGTGCCAGTAGTATAGCAGGGACCAATCAGCCCCAGCATCTT. The chain combines TRBV19 with TRBJ1-5; D possibly corresponds to TRBD1 (5 bases). Trimming cost V 1 base and J 3 bases, with 7 bases left between them. Germline V gene lookup returns CDR1 LNHDA and CDR2 SQIVND (reference sequence). This CDR3 is built from 14 residues.

A remark on this clonotype: Given a much more abundant clone one base away, this may be a read error. This chain links TRBV10-1 with TRBJ1-4, with D uncertain. V lost 6 bases and J lost 7, with 18 bases in between. The CDR3 totals 15 residues. Germline CDR1 is WNHNN and CDR2 is SYGVQD (reference sequence). The CDR3 region has the DNA TGCGCCAGCAGCCTCGAGGGTACCGATGGTGAAAAACTGTTTTTT. Protein: CASSLEGTDGEKLFF.

In this sample, this clonotype turned up many times. The chain joins TRBV12-3 or TRBV12-4 to TRBJ2-3, with no clear D. V was shortened by 5 bases and J by 4 bases, with 16 bases between the two germline ends. The length of the CDR3 is 15 residues. CDR3 loop: CASSRPLDAADTQYF. In nucleotides, the CDR3 is TGTGCCAGCAGTCGACCTCTGGACGCGGCAGATACGCAGTATTTT.

This clonotype was detected ten times or more. A read error may explain this, as a much larger clone is one base away. The chain is built from TRBV10-3 and TRBJ1-1; D not resolved. CDR3 length: 13 amino acids. The germline CDR1 and CDR2 sequences are ENHRY and SYGVKD. The CDR3 coding sequence is TGTACCATCAGTGATACCGACAAGACTGAAGCTTTCTTT. This gives the protein CTISDTDKTEAFF.